This T cell receptor beta chain was found in a study of cytomegalovirus exposure and HLA in healthy donors (dated by TCRdb to 2016 to 2017). In the study overall: According to a later analysis, one platform produced both the 100 to 150 validation repertoires and the 670 or so repertoires of the first cohort. High-throughput TCR immunosequencing, statistical association of individual TCRs with disease status, and machine learning were combined to predict cytomegalovirus infection status. In addition to the first cohort of 666 subjects, a separate validation cohort of approximately 130 different subjects was used. The study was designed to test whether signatures of past pathogen exposure could be identified by cataloging public T cell receptors.

Separate from the roughly 700-subject first cohort, the validation cohort of some 130 subjects was the group to which the donors belonged. Library prep was done by the immunoSEQ multiplex PCR assay. The authors processed their data as follows. A statistical classification framework was built for diagnosing cytomegalovirus status from the catalog of TCR beta chain sequences. This immuneACCESS table, as held by TCRdb, lists in-frame sequences with V and J called but not all clones. Of the missing ones, under half trace to an unresolved V gene in checked studies; the others have no known cause. V, J and clone size are those of that table, while D and trimming were read from the DNA. This sample lists about 55,000 clones; 90% were detected once. Clones ranked in the top ten supply about 2.9% of the sample. Overall study outcomes, separate from this receptor: According to the authors, the approach could potentially be generalized to other disease states and immunological phenotypes. In both the original and validation cohorts, the classifier was reported to diagnose cytomegalovirus status with high specificity and sensitivity. The validation cohort had no HLA typing available for a later analysis, so co-occurrence within that cohort was assessed over all 130 or so repertoires. In the study, some 180 TCR beta chains were listed as associated with cytomegalovirus. Most TCR sequences were seen in very few donors, while some public TCRs were found in many individuals. Of the cluster scores, 85% to 95% were above 0 in a later analysis, which found that TCRs clustered in the first cohort also tended to co-occur in the 95 to 150 validation repertoires. A few of the identified cytomegalovirus-associated TCR beta chains were confirmed in vitro to be specific for cytomegalovirus antigens.

The CDR3 numbers 13 residues from cysteine through phenylalanine. The only DNA kept is the CDR3, 39 bases in frame from the first base. Via the germline V gene (reference sequence), CDR1 is MNHNY and CDR2 SVGAGI. V loses 11 bases, J loses 1 base, and the germline ends lie 14 bases apart. Turning to this clone: It lacks a known antigen. The record has no base qualities; no much larger clone is one base away.

The receptor's source is a man aged 18-30 years in good health and CMV-seronegative. The chain is encoded by TRBV6-6 joined to TRBJ1-1, with TRBD1 perhaps the D gene, on 5 matching bases. Material: PBMCs. The DNA reads as follows: TGTGCCGGACGAGACAGAGAGAACACTGAAGCTTTCTTT. Its coded protein is CAGRDRENTEAFF.